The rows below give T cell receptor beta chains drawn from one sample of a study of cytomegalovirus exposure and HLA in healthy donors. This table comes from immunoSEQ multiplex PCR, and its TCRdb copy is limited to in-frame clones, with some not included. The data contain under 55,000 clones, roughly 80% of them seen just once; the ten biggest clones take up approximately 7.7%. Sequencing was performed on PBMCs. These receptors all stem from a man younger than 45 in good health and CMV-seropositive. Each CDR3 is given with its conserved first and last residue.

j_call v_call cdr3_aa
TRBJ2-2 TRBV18 CASSPRRTDPITGELFF
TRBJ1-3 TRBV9 CASSVNGGSGNTIYF
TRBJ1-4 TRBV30 CAWSALGTGAEKLFF
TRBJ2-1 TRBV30 CAWSVSMSGHYNEQFF
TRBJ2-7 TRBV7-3 CASSRDRAYEQYF
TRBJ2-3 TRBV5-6 CASSPPGRLAVTDTQYF
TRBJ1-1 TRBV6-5 CASSPGEVTEAFF
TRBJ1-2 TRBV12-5 CASGLGTGGNYGYTF
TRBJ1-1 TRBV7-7 CASSLQANTEAFF
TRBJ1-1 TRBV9 CASSVSTGPNTEAFF
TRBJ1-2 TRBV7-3 CASSLSPGVYGYTF
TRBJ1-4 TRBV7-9 CASSSQGFNEKLFF
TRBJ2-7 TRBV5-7 CASSLAVGGALNEQYF
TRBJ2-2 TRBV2 CASSEQGLAGELFF
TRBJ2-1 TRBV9 CASSVGPSSYNEQFF
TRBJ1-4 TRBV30 CAWSQGRVGEKLFF
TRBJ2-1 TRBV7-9 CSSSLEGTGDDEQFF
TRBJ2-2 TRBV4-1 CASSQDPGGWGELFF
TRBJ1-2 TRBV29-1 CSVKWGAGAGGYTF
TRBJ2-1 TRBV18 CASSPQNSGGDNEQFF
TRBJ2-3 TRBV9 CASSGPGLAITDTQYF
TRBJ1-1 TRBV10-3 CAITPQGPNTEAFF
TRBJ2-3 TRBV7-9 CASSLNQGSSTDTQYF
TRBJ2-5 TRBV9 CASSAGNLAGATHETQYF
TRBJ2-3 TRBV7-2 CASSFSGGSTDTQYF
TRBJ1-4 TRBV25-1 CASSDPVGDRGHEKLFF
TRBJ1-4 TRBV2 CASSSRPPGSEKLFF
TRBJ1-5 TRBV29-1 CSVRQGNQPQHF
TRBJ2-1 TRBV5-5 CASSLAGLAGAPYNEQFF
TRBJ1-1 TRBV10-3 CATGTGEMNTEAFF
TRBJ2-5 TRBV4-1 CASSQDRGTTDESQYF
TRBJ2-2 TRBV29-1 CSVSGEDTNTGELFF
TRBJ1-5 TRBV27 CASRTGPDQPQHF
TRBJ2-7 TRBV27 CACSYRATSYEQYF
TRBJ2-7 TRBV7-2 CASSLASSSYEQYF
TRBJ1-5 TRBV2 CASSEASRGPDQPQHF
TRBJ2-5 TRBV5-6 CASSLAPGGHQETQYF
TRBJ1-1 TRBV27 CASSLTPGVRGTEAFF